This is a list of T cell receptor beta chains from one sample in a study of control samples from healthy donors and cancer patients. Repertoires were generated with immunoSEQ multiplex PCR, while TCRdb's copy carries only in-frame clones and drops some. The sample yields more than 85,000 clones, roughly 88% seen once. Sequencing input: PBMCs. These receptors originate from a woman aged 55-70 years with lung cancer. CDR3s include the opening cysteine and the closing phenylalanine or tryptophan. D genes are given only for firm matches. Only part of the rows carry a size: once, few, many, or a class if the clone is expanded.

j_call: TRBJ2-5
d_call: -
clone_size: few
v_call: TRBV3-1/TRBV3-2
cdr3_aa: CASSQEETQYF
cdr3_nt: TGTGCCAGCAGCCAAGAAGAGACCCAGTACTTC

j_call: TRBJ1-1
d_call: TRBD1
clone_size: -
v_call: TRBV3-1/TRBV3-2
cdr3_aa: CASSKRTGEAFF
cdr3_nt: TGTGCCAGCAGCAAACGGACAGGGGAAGCTTTCTTT

j_call: TRBJ1-1
d_call: -
clone_size: -
v_call: TRBV6-1
cdr3_aa: CASSEGLNTEAFF
cdr3_nt: TGTGCCAGCAGTGAGGGTTTGAACACTGAAGCTTTCTTT

j_call: TRBJ2-3
d_call: TRBD2
clone_size: once
v_call: TRBV4-1
cdr3_aa: CASSQGAPASGRPGGTDTQYF
cdr3_nt: TGCGCCAGCAGCCAAGGGGCCCCAGCTAGCGGGAGGCCCGGGGGCACAGATACGCAGTATTTT

j_call: TRBJ2-3
d_call: TRBD2
clone_size: -
v_call: TRBV5-1
cdr3_aa: CASRLAEGLRDTQYF
cdr3_nt: TGCGCCAGCAGGCTAGCGGAGGGACTACGAGATACGCAGTATTTT

j_call: TRBJ1-5
d_call: -
clone_size: -
v_call: TRBV15
cdr3_aa: CATSRAPYTSNQPQHF
cdr3_nt: TGTGCCACCAGCAGAGCACCCTATACGAGCAATCAGCCCCAGCATTTT

j_call: TRBJ2-5
d_call: TRBD1
clone_size: once
v_call: TRBV10-3
cdr3_aa: CAISVGQPTTQETQYF
cdr3_nt: TGTGCCATCAGCGTGGGACAGCCAACCACCCAAGAGACCCAGTACTTC

j_call: TRBJ1-6
d_call: -
clone_size: -
v_call: TRBV6-2/TRBV6-3
cdr3_aa: CASSGTTGPSPLHF
cdr3_nt: TGTGCCAGCAGTGGCACCACGGGGCCTTCACCCCTCCACTTT

j_call: TRBJ2-5
d_call: TRBD1
clone_size: -
v_call: TRBV28
cdr3_aa: CASSLPGQAKNQETQYF
cdr3_nt: TGTGCCAGCAGTTTACCGGGACAGGCCAAAAACCAAGAGACCCAGTACTTC

j_call: TRBJ2-7
d_call: -
clone_size: -
v_call: TRBV5-6
cdr3_aa: CASSFGTDYEQYF
cdr3_nt: TGTGCCAGCAGCTTCGGGACGGACTACGAGCAGTACTTC

j_call: TRBJ1-1
d_call: -
clone_size: -
v_call: TRBV29-1
cdr3_aa: CSVEDRGNTEAFF
cdr3_nt: TGCAGCGTTGAAGATCGGGGGAACACTGAAGCTTTCTTT

j_call: TRBJ1-1
d_call: -
clone_size: -
v_call: TRBV9
cdr3_aa: CASRSQNTEAFF
cdr3_nt: TGTGCCAGCAGATCTCAGAACACTGAAGCTTTCTTT

j_call: TRBJ1-5
d_call: TRBD1
clone_size: once
v_call: TRBV30
cdr3_aa: CAWSFQGDQPQHF
cdr3_nt: TGTGCCTGGAGTTTCCAGGGGGATCAGCCCCAGCATTTT

j_call: TRBJ2-5
d_call: TRBD1
clone_size: -
v_call: TRBV19
cdr3_aa: CASSISTGGGETQYF
cdr3_nt: TGTGCCAGTAGTATCTCGACAGGGGGCGGAGAGACCCAGTACTTC

j_call: TRBJ2-1
d_call: -
clone_size: -
v_call: TRBV11-3
cdr3_aa: CASSFGRGQFF
cdr3_nt: TGTGCCAGCAGCTTCGGACGTGGGCAGTTCTTC

j_call: TRBJ2-5
d_call: TRBD2
clone_size: once
v_call: TRBV5-4
cdr3_aa: CASSLELAEETQYF
cdr3_nt: TGTGCCAGCAGCTTGGAGCTAGCGGAAGAGACCCAGTACTTC

j_call: TRBJ1-2
d_call: TRBD1
clone_size: -
v_call: TRBV5-1
cdr3_aa: CASSPGGPGGYTF
cdr3_nt: TGCGCCAGCAGCCCAGGGGGACCCGGTGGCTACACCTTC

j_call: TRBJ1-2
d_call: TRBD1
clone_size: -
v_call: TRBV4-2
cdr3_aa: CASSFTGEYGYGYTF
cdr3_nt: TGTGCCAGCAGCTTTACAGGGGAGTATGGGTATGGCTACACCTTC

j_call: TRBJ1-1
d_call: -
clone_size: -
v_call: TRBV12-3/TRBV12-4
cdr3_aa: CASSFSGGSEAFF
cdr3_nt: TGTGCCAGCAGTTTTTCCGGGGGCAGTGAAGCTTTCTTT

j_call: TRBJ1-4
d_call: -
clone_size: -
v_call: TRBV5-6
cdr3_aa: CASRQWDTGNSEKLFF
cdr3_nt: TGTGCCAGCAGACAGTGGGACACGGGGAATTCTGAGAAACTGTTTTTT

j_call: TRBJ1-2
d_call: TRBD1
clone_size: -
v_call: TRBV18
cdr3_aa: CASSPGQGTDYGYTF
cdr3_nt: TGTGCCAGCTCACCAGGACAGGGGACGGACTATGGCTACACCTTC

j_call: TRBJ2-1
d_call: TRBD2
clone_size: -
v_call: TRBV9
cdr3_aa: CASSPPGGTNEQFF
cdr3_nt: TGTGCCAGCAGCCCCCCGGGAGGAACCAATGAGCAGTTCTTC

j_call: TRBJ2-7
d_call: TRBD1
clone_size: -
v_call: TRBV4-1
cdr3_aa: CASSLNRGFSYEQYF
cdr3_nt: TGCGCCAGCAGCCTAAACAGGGGGTTCTCCTACGAGCAGTACTTC

j_call: TRBJ2-4
d_call: -
clone_size: -
v_call: TRBV28
cdr3_aa: CASSLWLGNIQYF
cdr3_nt: TGTGCCAGCAGTTTATGGCTGGGAAACATTCAGTACTTC

j_call: TRBJ2-7
d_call: -
clone_size: -
v_call: TRBV6-5
cdr3_aa: CACSGLGGYEQYF
cdr3_nt: TGTGCCTGTTCGGGACTCGGTGGTTACGAGCAGTACTTC

j_call: TRBJ1-2
d_call: -
clone_size: -
v_call: TRBV5-1
cdr3_aa: CASSLAQTGLGYTF
cdr3_nt: TGCGCCAGCAGCTTGGCCCAAACAGGGCTTGGCTACACCTTC

j_call: TRBJ2-7
d_call: -
clone_size: -
v_call: TRBV2
cdr3_aa: CASSTPTGTRRYEQYF
cdr3_nt: TGTGCCAGCAGTACCCCCACCGGGACGCGGCGCTACGAGCAGTACTTC

j_call: TRBJ2-7
d_call: -
clone_size: -
v_call: TRBV5-1
cdr3_aa: CASSLGAGDYYEQYF
cdr3_nt: TGCGCCAGCAGCTTGGGGGCAGGGGATTACTACGAGCAGTACTTC

j_call: TRBJ2-2
d_call: TRBD1
clone_size: -
v_call: TRBV5-1
cdr3_aa: CASSPGTGQTGELFF
cdr3_nt: TGCGCCAGCAGCCCAGGGACAGGGCAGACCGGGGAGCTGTTTTTT

j_call: TRBJ1-2
d_call: -
clone_size: -
v_call: TRBV2
cdr3_aa: CASTWDHYGYTF
cdr3_nt: TGTGCCAGCACCTGGGACCACTATGGCTACACCTTC

j_call: TRBJ2-3
d_call: -
clone_size: once
v_call: TRBV6-5
cdr3_aa: CASSYSAKRDTQYF
cdr3_nt: TGTGCCAGCAGTTATTCAGCGAAGAGGGATACGCAGTATTTT

j_call: TRBJ1-1
d_call: TRBD1
clone_size: once
v_call: TRBV9
cdr3_aa: CASGTGGLNTEAFF
cdr3_nt: TGTGCCAGCGGAACAGGGGGCTTGAACACTGAAGCTTTCTTT

j_call: TRBJ2-6
d_call: -
clone_size: -
v_call: TRBV19
cdr3_aa: CASTHSGGANVLTF
cdr3_nt: TGTGCCAGTACTCATTCAGGTGGGGCCAACGTCCTGACTTTC

j_call: TRBJ1-4
d_call: TRBD1
clone_size: -
v_call: TRBV24-1
cdr3_aa: CATSDPTGGNEKLFF
cdr3_nt: TGTGCCACCAGTGACCCGACAGGGGGGAATGAAAAACTGTTTTTT

j_call: TRBJ1-6
d_call: -
clone_size: once
v_call: TRBV11-3
cdr3_aa: CASSLDATAPLHF
cdr3_nt: TGTGCCAGCAGCTTAGATGCGACAGCACCCCTCCACTTT

j_call: TRBJ1-5
d_call: TRBD1
clone_size: -
v_call: TRBV27
cdr3_aa: CASSFEGQGFGPQHF
cdr3_nt: TGTGCCAGCAGTTTTGAAGGACAGGGCTTTGGGCCCCAGCATTTT

j_call: TRBJ2-7
d_call: TRBD1
clone_size: few
v_call: TRBV10-3
cdr3_aa: CAINRRQGDNYEQYF
cdr3_nt: TGTGCCATCAACCGGAGACAGGGGGATAACTACGAGCAGTACTTC

j_call: TRBJ1-2
d_call: TRBD1
clone_size: -
v_call: TRBV19
cdr3_aa: CASSITTGGAEGYTF
cdr3_nt: TGTGCCAGTAGTATAACGACAGGGGGCGCGGAGGGCTACACCTTC

j_call: TRBJ1-5
d_call: -
clone_size: once
v_call: TRBV5-1
cdr3_aa: CASRAGGAGEQPQHF
cdr3_nt: TGCGCCAGCCGTGCCGGGGGGGCAGGGGAACAGCCCCAGCATTTT

j_call: TRBJ2-1
d_call: TRBD1
clone_size: -
v_call: TRBV25-1
cdr3_aa: CASSPPRQGVSYNEQFF
cdr3_nt: TGTGCCAGCAGCCCCCCCCGACAGGGGGTCTCCTACAATGAGCAGTTCTTC

j_call: TRBJ1-2
d_call: -
clone_size: -
v_call: TRBV12-3/TRBV12-4
cdr3_aa: CASNIGGVGYTF
cdr3_nt: TGTGCCAGCAACATCGGGGGGGTCGGCTACACCTTC

j_call: TRBJ1-3
d_call: -
clone_size: -
v_call: TRBV27
cdr3_aa: CASRAQNTIYF
cdr3_nt: TGTGCCAGCAGGGCCCAAAACACCATATATTTT

j_call: TRBJ1-4
d_call: TRBD1
clone_size: -
v_call: TRBV7-8
cdr3_aa: CASSRRDRGRLGEKLFF
cdr3_nt: TGTGCCAGCAGCCGCCGGGACAGGGGGCGGCTCGGGGAAAAACTGTTTTTT